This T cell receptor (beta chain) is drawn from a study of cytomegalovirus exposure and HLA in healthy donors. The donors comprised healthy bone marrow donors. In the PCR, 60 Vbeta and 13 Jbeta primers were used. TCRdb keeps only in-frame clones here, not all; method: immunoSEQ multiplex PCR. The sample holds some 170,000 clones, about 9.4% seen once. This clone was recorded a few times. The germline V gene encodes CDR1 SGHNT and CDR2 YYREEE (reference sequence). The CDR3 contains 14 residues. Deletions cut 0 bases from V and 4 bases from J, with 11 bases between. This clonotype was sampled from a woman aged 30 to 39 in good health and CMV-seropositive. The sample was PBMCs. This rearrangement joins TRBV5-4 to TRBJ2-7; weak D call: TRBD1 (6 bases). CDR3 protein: CASSLGGGSYEQYF. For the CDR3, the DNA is TGTGCCAGCAGCTTGGGAGGGGGTTCATACGAGCAGTACTTC. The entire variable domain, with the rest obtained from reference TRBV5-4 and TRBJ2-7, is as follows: ETGVTQSPTHLIKTRGQQVTLRCSSQSGHNTVSWYQQALGQGPQFIFQYYREEENGRGNFPPRFSGLQFPNYSSELNVNALELDDSALYLCASSLGGGSYEQYFGPGTRLTVT.